This record concerns one T cell receptor (beta chain) sequence. Antigen unknown. One junction end does not reproduce the germline sequence, and a read error may be involved. Germline CDR1 is MNHNS and CDR2 is SASEGT. This CDR3 is 16 amino acids long. The data were taken from a study of tumor and adjacent non-tumor tissue in lung cancer. Study background: There were 12 adenocarcinoma, a couple of squamous cell carcinoma and 1 small cell lung cancer cases. Millions of productive TCRbeta reads were obtained per sample on average. Notes on the study in general: Higher tumor TCR diversity was associated with shorter survival. Top 100 clones took a larger repertoire share in normal lung.

No cell sorting was done before RNA was extracted from the tissue. Distant lung tissue was collected more than 3 cm away from the tumor edge. A modified ARM-PCR protocol with three rounds of nested PCR amplified TCRbeta. TCRdb processed the multiplex PCR reads anew with MiXCR; each CDR3 protein has one entry. The data show 77,000 or so distinct CDR3 sequences, approximately 82% seen once. Sequencing was carried out using distant non-tumor lung tissue. This chain joins TRBV6-1 and TRBJ2-1; 11 bases line up with TRBD2. The sequence was collected from a man between 65 and 80 years old with non-small cell lung cancer. The CDR3 DNA reads TGTACCAGCAGTGCTATGATAGCGGGAGGGCATAATAAGCGGTTCTTC. This codes for CTSSAMIAGGHNKRFF.